This record covers a single T cell receptor (beta chain). The target antigen is unknown. Being one base from a much bigger clone, this may be a read error. 9 to 10 ml fresh peripheral blood yielded the PBMCs. These data originate in a study of T cells in Graves' hyperthyroidism and ophthalmopathy. Study context: Before treatment of any kind, peripheral blood was taken at initial diagnosis. Regarding the study as a whole: Blood also carried most thyroid clonotypes expanded above 0.001.

In germline, CDR1 is SNHLY, CDR2 FYNNEI. Trimming left V 3 bases short and J 6 bases short, with 13 bases between. This CDR3 spans 14 amino acids. RNA transcripts yielded amplified TCR beta CDR3 regions. HTBI primers were used for first-round RT-PCR of the TCR CDR3. MiXCR, run by TCRdb on the multiplex PCR reads, gives a single entry per CDR3 protein. The table has 600,000 or so distinct CDR3 sequences, 15% to 20% seen once. V gene TRBV2 combines with J gene TRBJ2-3; D not certain. This sequence originates from a woman aged 25 to 39 with Graves' hyperthyroidism. The sample comprised blood. In nucleotides, the CDR3 is TGTGCCAGCAGTGATAGGATGAGCTCCGATACGCAGTATTTT. Translation gives CASSDRMSSDTQYF.